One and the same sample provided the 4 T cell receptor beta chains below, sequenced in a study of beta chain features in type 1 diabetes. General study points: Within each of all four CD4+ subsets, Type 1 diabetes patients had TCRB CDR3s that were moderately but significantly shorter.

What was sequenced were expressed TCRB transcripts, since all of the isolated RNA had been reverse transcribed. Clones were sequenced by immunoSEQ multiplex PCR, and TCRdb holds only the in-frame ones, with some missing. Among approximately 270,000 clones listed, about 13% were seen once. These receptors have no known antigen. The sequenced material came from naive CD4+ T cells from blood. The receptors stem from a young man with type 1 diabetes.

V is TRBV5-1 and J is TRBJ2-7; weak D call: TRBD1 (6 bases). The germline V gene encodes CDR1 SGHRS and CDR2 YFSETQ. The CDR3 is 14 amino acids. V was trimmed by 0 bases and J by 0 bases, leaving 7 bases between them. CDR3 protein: CASSLGQDSYEQYF. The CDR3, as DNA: TGCGCCAGCAGCTTGGGACAGGACTCCTACGAGCAGTACTTC.

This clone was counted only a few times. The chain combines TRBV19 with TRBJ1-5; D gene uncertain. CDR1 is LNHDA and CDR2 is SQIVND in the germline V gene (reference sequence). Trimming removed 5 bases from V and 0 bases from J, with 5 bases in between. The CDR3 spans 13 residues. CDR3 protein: CASSLSSNQPQHF. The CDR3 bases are TGTGCCAGTAGTCTGAGTAGCAATCAGCCCCAGCATTTT.

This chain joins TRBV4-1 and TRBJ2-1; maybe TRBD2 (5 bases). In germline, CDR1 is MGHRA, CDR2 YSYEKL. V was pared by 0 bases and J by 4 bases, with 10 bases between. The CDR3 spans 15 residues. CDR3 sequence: CASSQEDSPYNEQFF. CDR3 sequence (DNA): TGCGCCAGCAGCCAAGAGGACTCTCCATACAATGAGCAGTTCTTC.

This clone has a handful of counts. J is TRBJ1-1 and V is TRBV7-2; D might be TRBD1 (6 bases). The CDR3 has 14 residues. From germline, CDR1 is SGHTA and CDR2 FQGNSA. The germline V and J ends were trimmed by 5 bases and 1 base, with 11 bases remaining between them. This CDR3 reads CASSRDTQNTEAFF. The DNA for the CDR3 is TGTGCCAGCAGCCGGGACACCCAGAACACTGAAGCTTTCTTT.